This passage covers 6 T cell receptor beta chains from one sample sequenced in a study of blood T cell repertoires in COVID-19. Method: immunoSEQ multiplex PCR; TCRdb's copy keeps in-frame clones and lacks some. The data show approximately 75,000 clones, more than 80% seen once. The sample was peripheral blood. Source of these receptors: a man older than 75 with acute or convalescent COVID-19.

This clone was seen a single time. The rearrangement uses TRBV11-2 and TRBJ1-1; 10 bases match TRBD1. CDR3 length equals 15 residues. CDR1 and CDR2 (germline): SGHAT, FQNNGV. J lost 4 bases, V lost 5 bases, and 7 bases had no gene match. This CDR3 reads CASSARQGAVTEAFF. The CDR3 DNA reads TGTGCCAGCAGCGCGCGACAGGGGGCGGTCACTGAAGCTTTCTTT.

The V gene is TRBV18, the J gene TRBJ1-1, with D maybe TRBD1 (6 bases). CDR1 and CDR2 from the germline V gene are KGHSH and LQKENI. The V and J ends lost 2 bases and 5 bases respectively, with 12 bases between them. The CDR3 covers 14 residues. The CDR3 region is CASSPRAGDTEAFF. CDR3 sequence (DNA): TGTGCCAGCTCACCAAGGGCAGGGGATACTGAAGCTTTCTTT.

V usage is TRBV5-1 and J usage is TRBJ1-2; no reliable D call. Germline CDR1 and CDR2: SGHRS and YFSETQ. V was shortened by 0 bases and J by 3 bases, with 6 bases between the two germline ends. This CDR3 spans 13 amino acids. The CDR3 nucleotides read TGCGCCAGCAGCTTGGGAGAAGACTATGGCTACACCTTC. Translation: CASSLGEDYGYTF.

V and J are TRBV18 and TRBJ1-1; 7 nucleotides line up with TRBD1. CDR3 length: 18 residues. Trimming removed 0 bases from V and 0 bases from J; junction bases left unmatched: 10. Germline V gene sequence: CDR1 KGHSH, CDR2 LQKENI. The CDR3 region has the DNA TGTGCCAGCTCACCACCTAATTCGCGGCAGGGGGTGAACACTGAAGCTTTCTTT. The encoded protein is CASSPPNSRQGVNTEAFF.

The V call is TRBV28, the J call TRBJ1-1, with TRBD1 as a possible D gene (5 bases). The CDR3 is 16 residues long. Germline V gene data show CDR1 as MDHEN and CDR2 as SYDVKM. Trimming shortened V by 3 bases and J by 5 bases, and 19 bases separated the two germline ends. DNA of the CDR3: TGTGCCAGCAGTTTCCCGGGACTCCGATCGGGGACTGAAGCTTTCTTT. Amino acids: CASSFPGLRSGTEAFF.

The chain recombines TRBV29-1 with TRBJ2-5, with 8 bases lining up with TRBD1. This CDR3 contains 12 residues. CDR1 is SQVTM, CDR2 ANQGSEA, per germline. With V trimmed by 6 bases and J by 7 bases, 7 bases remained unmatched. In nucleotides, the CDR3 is TGCAGCGTACAACAGGGGGTCCTGACCCAGTACTTC. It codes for CSVQQGVLTQYF. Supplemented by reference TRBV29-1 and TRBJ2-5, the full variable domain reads SAVISQKPSRDICQRGTSLTIQCQVDSQVTMMFWYRQQPGQSLTLIATANQGSEATYESGFVIDKFPISRPNLTFSTLTVSNMSPEDSSIYLCSVQQGVLTQYFGPGTRLLVL.